This is a list of T cell receptor beta chains from one sample in a study of blood T cell repertoires in COVID-19. Only in-frame clones appear in the TCRdb table, and some are missing; sequencing was by immunoSEQ multiplex PCR. The profile shows some 300,000 clones, about 88% of them singletons. The sequencing sample was made of PBMCs or T cells enriched from blood (not recorded which). The receptors come from a woman between 55 and 75 years old in a cohort exposed to, infected with or recovered from COVID-19 (not recorded which). The CDR3 runs from the conserved cysteine through the conserved F or W. D genes are given only for firm matches. Expanded clones are given a class, and other clones once, few, many or no size at all.

size: NA; J: TRBJ1-2; V: TRBV30; D: TRBD1; CDR3: CACPGQVHGYTF; DNA: TGTGCCTGTCCGGGACAGGTCCACGGCTACACCTTC
size: NA; J: TRBJ1-1; V: TRBV28; D: TRBD1; CDR3: CASRVGQAEAFF; DNA: TGTGCCAGCAGGGTCGGACAGGCTGAAGCTTTCTTT
size: NA; J: TRBJ2-3; V: TRBV6-2/TRBV6-3; D: NA; CDR3: CASTPRLRGADTQYF; DNA: TGTGCCAGCACCCCCCGACTCCGCGGAGCAGATACGCAGTATTTT
size: NA; J: TRBJ1-4; V: TRBV28; D: NA; CDR3: CASSSLTGATNEKLFF; DNA: TGTGCCAGCAGTTCCTTGACGGGTGCAACTAATGAAAAACTGTTTTTT
size: few; J: TRBJ2-7; V: TRBV5-6; D: NA; CDR3: CASSFMSSYEQYF; DNA: TGTGCCAGCAGCTTTATGAGCTCCTACGAGCAGTACTTC
size: NA; J: TRBJ2-3; V: TRBV29-1; D: TRBD2; CDR3: CSVFLGRVTASTDTQYF; DNA: TGCAGCGTTTTTCTAGGGAGGGTCACAGCTAGCACAGATACGCAGTATTTT
size: NA; J: TRBJ2-3; V: TRBV5-1; D: NA; CDR3: CASTVEASDTQYF; DNA: TGCGCCAGCACGGTAGAGGCATCAGATACGCAGTATTTT
size: NA; J: TRBJ1-3; V: TRBV9; D: NA; CDR3: CASSVDPGPSGNTIYF; DNA: TGTGCCAGCAGCGTAGATCCAGGGCCCTCTGGAAACACCATATATTTT
size: NA; J: TRBJ2-7; V: TRBV7-6; D: NA; CDR3: CASSLDPGGSYEQYF; DNA: TGTGCCAGCAGCTTAGATCCCGGGGGTTCCTACGAGCAGTACTTC
size: NA; J: TRBJ2-2; V: TRBV19; D: NA; CDR3: CASSLLSGSNTGELFF; DNA: TGTGCCAGTAGTCTTCTCTCGGGATCTAACACCGGGGAGCTGTTTTTT
size: NA; J: TRBJ2-7; V: TRBV29-1; D: NA; CDR3: CSAGGGGNSYEQYF; DNA: TGCAGCGCTGGAGGGGGGGGCAACTCCTACGAGCAGTACTTC
size: NA; J: TRBJ2-3; V: TRBV28; D: NA; CDR3: CASSLGAGTDTQYF; DNA: TGTGCCAGCAGTTTGGGGGCCGGCACAGATACGCAGTATTTT
size: NA; J: TRBJ2-3; V: TRBV9; D: TRBD2; CDR3: CASSVASGNTDTQYF; DNA: TGTGCCAGCAGCGTAGCTAGCGGAAACACAGATACGCAGTATTTT
size: NA; J: TRBJ2-7; V: TRBV27; D: TRBD2; CDR3: CASSLFPSGSIYEQYF; DNA: TGTGCCAGCAGTTTATTCCCTAGCGGGAGCATCTACGAGCAGTACTTC
size: NA; J: TRBJ1-5; V: TRBV19; D: TRBD1; CDR3: CASSIGGTGGLNQPQHF; DNA: TGTGCCAGTAGTATAGGGGGGACAGGGGGCCTCAATCAGCCCCAGCATTTT
size: NA; J: TRBJ1-1; V: TRBV18; D: NA; CDR3: CASSPQGPPLEAFF; DNA: TGTGCCAGCTCACCCCAGGGCCCACCACTTGAAGCTTTCTTT
size: NA; J: TRBJ2-7; V: TRBV28; D: NA; CDR3: CSSRDSSSYEQYF; DNA: TGTTCCAGTAGGGACTCTAGCTCCTACGAGCAGTACTTC
size: NA; J: TRBJ1-5; V: TRBV28; D: NA; CDR3: CASSLWGREQPQHF; DNA: TGTGCCAGCAGTTTGTGGGGGCGAGAGCAGCCCCAGCATTTT
size: NA; J: TRBJ1-6; V: TRBV5-4; D: TRBD1; CDR3: CASSPDRIGSYNSPLHF; DNA: TGTGCCAGCAGCCCGGACAGGATCGGATCCTATAATTCACCCCTCCACTTT
size: NA; J: TRBJ1-2; V: TRBV6-5; D: NA; CDR3: CASSYIGGGGYGYTF; DNA: TGTGCCAGCAGTTATATTGGGGGCGGCGGCTATGGCTACACCTTC
size: once; J: TRBJ2-7; V: TRBV11-2; D: NA; CDR3: CASSLDQGGGYEQYF; DNA: TGTGCCAGCAGCTTAGATCAAGGGGGGGGCTACGAGCAGTACTTC
size: NA; J: TRBJ2-7; V: TRBV6-2/TRBV6-3; D: TRBD2; CDR3: CASSTGTSGVRTYEQYF; DNA: TGTGCCAGCAGTACCGGGACTAGCGGGGTAAGAACCTACGAGCAGTACTTC
size: NA; J: TRBJ1-1; V: TRBV5-4; D: NA; CDR3: CASRPRDYTEAFF; DNA: TGTGCCAGCAGGCCCAGGGACTACACTGAAGCTTTCTTT
size: NA; J: TRBJ2-7; V: TRBV19; D: TRBD1; CDR3: CASSMDRGYEQYF; DNA: TGTGCCAGTAGTATGGACAGGGGCTACGAGCAGTACTTC
size: NA; J: TRBJ1-2; V: TRBV7-9; D: TRBD1; CDR3: CASSLWLDRGLGGYTF; DNA: TGTGCCAGCAGCTTATGGTTGGACAGGGGGCTGGGCGGCTACACCTTC
size: few; J: TRBJ1-2; V: TRBV6-1; D: NA; CDR3: CASSEAQGSYGYTF; DNA: TGTGCCAGCAGTGAGGCGCAGGGGAGCTATGGCTACACCTTC
size: NA; J: TRBJ1-2; V: TRBV9; D: TRBD1; CDR3: CASSPRQGGDYGYTF; DNA: TGTGCCAGCAGCCCCCGACAGGGTGGGGACTATGGCTACACCTTC
size: NA; J: TRBJ2-1; V: TRBV7-8; D: NA; CDR3: CASSVRRGGFNEQFF; DNA: TGTGCCAGCAGCGTACGTAGAGGTGGGTTCAATGAGCAGTTCTTC
size: NA; J: TRBJ2-7; V: TRBV9; D: TRBD2; CDR3: CASSVGNPGGGEQYF; DNA: TGTGCCAGCAGCGTAGGGAACCCGGGGGGGGGCGAGCAGTACTTC
size: NA; J: TRBJ2-7; V: TRBV7-2; D: TRBD2; CDR3: CASKREVGYEQYF; DNA: TGTGCCAGCAAGCGGGAGGTGGGCTACGAGCAGTACTTC
size: NA; J: TRBJ2-1; V: TRBV2; D: NA; CDR3: CASRRGGPEQFF; DNA: TGTGCCAGCAGGAGGGGGGGACCAGAGCAGTTCTTC
size: NA; J: TRBJ2-5; V: TRBV11-2; D: NA; CDR3: CASSLEHAYQETQYF; DNA: TGTGCCAGCAGCTTAGAACACGCATACCAAGAGACCCAGTACTTC
size: NA; J: TRBJ2-7; V: TRBV6-5; D: NA; CDR3: CASRDGAGEQYF; DNA: TGTGCCAGCAGGGATGGGGCTGGCGAGCAGTACTTC
size: NA; J: TRBJ1-4; V: TRBV27; D: TRBD1; CDR3: CASSRRPGGGLNEKLFF; DNA: TGTGCCAGCAGCCGAAGGCCAGGGGGCGGGCTGAATGAAAAACTGTTTTTT
size: NA; J: TRBJ2-7; V: TRBV27; D: NA; CDR3: CASSLRKGGFWNEQYF; DNA: TGTGCCAGCAGTTTAAGAAAGGGAGGCTTTTGGAACGAGCAGTACTTC
size: NA; J: TRBJ2-1; V: TRBV4-1; D: TRBD2; CDR3: CASSQDTTSGRDEQFF; DNA: TGCGCCAGCAGCCAAGATACGACTAGCGGGAGGGATGAGCAGTTCTTC
size: NA; J: TRBJ1-4; V: TRBV5-4; D: TRBD1; CDR3: CASSSDRINEKLFF; DNA: TGTGCCAGCAGCTCGGACAGGATTAATGAAAAACTGTTTTTT
size: NA; J: TRBJ1-2; V: TRBV7-9; D: NA; CDR3: CASSLAGGAYGYTF; DNA: TGTGCCAGCAGCTTAGCGGGCGGGGCCTATGGCTACACCTTC
size: NA; J: TRBJ2-1; V: TRBV6-6; D: NA; CDR3: CASSYVQVNPEQFF; DNA: TGTGCCAGCAGTTACGTGCAGGTCAACCCTGAGCAGTTCTTC
size: NA; J: TRBJ2-4; V: TRBV7-9; D: TRBD1; CDR3: CASSLGIIRDREAKNIQYF; DNA: TGTGCCAGCAGCTTAGGGATTATCCGGGACAGGGAGGCCAAAAACATTCAGTACTTC